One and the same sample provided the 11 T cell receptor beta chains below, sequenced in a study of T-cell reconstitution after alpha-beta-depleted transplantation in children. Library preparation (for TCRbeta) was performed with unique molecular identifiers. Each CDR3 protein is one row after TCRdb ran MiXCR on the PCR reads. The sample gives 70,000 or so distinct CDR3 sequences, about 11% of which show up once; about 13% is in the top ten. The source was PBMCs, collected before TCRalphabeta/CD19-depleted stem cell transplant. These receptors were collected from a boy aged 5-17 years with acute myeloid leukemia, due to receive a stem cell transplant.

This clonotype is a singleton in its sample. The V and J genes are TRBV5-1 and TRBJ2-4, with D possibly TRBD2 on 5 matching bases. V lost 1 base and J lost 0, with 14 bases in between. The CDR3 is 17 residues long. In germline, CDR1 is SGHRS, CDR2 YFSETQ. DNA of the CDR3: TGCGCCAGCAGCTTGTTGGTAGCGCGAGGAGCCAAAAACATTCAGTACTTC. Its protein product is CASSLLVARGAKNIQYF.

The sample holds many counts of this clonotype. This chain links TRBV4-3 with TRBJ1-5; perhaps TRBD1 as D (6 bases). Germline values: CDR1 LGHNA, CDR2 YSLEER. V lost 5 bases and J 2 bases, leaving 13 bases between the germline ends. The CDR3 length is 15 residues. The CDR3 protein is CASSKNRERNQPQHF. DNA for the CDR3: TGCGCCAGCAGCAAAAACAGGGAACGCAATCAGCCCCAGCATTTT.

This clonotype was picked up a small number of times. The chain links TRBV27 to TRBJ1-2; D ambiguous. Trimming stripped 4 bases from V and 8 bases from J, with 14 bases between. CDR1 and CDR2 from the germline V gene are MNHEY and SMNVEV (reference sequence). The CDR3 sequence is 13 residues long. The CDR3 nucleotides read TGTGCCAGCAGTTCTGGACCGTCTCGCGGCTACACCTTC. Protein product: CASSSGPSRGYTF.

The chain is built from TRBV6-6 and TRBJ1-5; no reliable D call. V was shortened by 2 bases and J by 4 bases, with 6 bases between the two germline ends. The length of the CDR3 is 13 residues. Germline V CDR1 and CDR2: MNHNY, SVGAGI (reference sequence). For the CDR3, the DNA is TGTGCCAGCAGTTACGTCGAAAATCAGCCCCAGCATTTT. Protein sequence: CASSYVENQPQHF.

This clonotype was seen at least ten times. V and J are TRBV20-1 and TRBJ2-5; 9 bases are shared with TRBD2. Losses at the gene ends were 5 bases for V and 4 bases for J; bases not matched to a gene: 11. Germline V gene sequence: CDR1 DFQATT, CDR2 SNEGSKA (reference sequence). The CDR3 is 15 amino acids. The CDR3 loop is CSAPLAGGPRETQYF. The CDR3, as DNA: TGCAGTGCTCCCCTTGCGGGAGGGCCCCGAGAGACCCAGTACTTC.

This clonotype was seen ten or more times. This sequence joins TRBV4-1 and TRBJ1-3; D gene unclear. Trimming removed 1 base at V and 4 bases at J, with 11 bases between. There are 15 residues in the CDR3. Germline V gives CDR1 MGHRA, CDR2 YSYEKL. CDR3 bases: TGCGCCAGCAGCCAAGCCCCCGCGGGGGGAAACACCATATATTTT. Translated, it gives CASSQAPAGGNTIYF.

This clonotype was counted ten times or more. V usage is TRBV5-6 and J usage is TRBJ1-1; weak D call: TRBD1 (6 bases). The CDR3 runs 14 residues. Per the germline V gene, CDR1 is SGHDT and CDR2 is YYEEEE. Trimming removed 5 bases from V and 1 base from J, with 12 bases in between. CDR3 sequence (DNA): TGTGCCAGCAGTCGGGGGCGGAAGAACACTGAAGCTTTCTTT. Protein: CASSRGRKNTEAFF.

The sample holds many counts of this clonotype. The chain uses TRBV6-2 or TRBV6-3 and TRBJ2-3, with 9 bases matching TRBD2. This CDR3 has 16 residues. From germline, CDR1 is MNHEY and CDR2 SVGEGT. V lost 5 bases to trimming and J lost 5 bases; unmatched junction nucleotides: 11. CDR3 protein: CASSPHLWRGGDTQYF. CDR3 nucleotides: TGTGCCAGCAGTCCCCATCTGTGGCGGGGGGGAGATACGCAGTATTTT.

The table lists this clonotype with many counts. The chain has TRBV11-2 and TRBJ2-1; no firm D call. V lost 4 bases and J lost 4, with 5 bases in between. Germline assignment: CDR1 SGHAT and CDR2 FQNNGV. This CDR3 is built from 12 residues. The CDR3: CASSSQYNEQFF. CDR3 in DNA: TGTGCCAGCAGCTCCCAGTACAATGAGCAGTTCTTC.

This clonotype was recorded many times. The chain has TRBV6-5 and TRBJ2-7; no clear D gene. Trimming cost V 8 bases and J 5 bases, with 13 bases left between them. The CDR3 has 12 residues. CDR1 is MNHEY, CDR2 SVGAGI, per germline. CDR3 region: CASHNHPHEQYF. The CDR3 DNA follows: TGTGCCAGCCACAATCACCCCCACGAGCAGTACTTC.

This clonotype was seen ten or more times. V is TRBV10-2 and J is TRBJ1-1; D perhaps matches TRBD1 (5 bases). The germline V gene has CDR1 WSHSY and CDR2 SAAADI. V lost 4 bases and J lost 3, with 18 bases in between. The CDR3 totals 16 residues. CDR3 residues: CASSVVSRGHYTEAFF. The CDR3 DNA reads TGCGCCAGCAGTGTCGTGTCAAGGGGCCACTACACTGAAGCTTTCTTT.